The T cell receptor beta chain under discussion was sequenced for a study of T cells in Graves' hyperthyroidism and ophthalmopathy (dated by TCRdb to between 2017 and 2020). About the full investigation: Peripheral blood samples were taken at initial diagnosis, before any treatment was given. To identify distinguishing TCR V-J signatures, a discovery cohort of 90 to 100 patients was used, comprising 43 with Graves' ophthalmopathy and 57 with stable Graves' hyperthyroidism. Prospective prediction of ophthalmopathy was tested in an independent validation cohort consisting of 18 hyperthyroidism patients and about 17 patients who later progressed to ophthalmopathy. The approximately 98 discovery patients were randomly divided into training and test sets at a 7:3 ratio. In addition, the study compared T-cell repertoires in thyroid tissue and in blood from over 5 Graves' hyperthyroidism patients. After blood sampling, hyperthyroidism patients were treated with methimazole at a starting dose of 30 mg daily, and ophthalmopathy patients were treated with high-dose intravenous methylprednisolone. TCR Vbeta CDR3 sequencing of around 130 peripheral blood samples (over 40 ophthalmopathy, 75 to 85 hyperthyroidism and about 17 progressor patients) is reported in the paper.

Stable Graves' hyperthyroidism was defined as the absence of progression to ophthalmopathy over 18 months of follow-up. The hyperthyroidism patients were between 18 and 65 years old and newly diagnosed, with a disease duration of less than 2 months. The study excluded patients with uncontrolled infections, other autoimmune diseases, pregnancy or lactation. Clinical symptoms, serum thyroxine and TRAb, thyroid ultrasound, and orbital computed tomography formed the basis for the diagnoses. PBMCs were separated from under 12 ml of fresh peripheral blood using Ficoll-Paque density gradient centrifugation. Total RNA was extracted with Trizol reagent, and quality was checked on an Agilent 2100 Bioanalyzer. This clonotype was detected ten times or more. What this receptor recognizes is not known. Per-base qualities were not stored, and no clone one base away is much larger. Points the paper makes about the study in general: In cross-validation, a model built on a 13 V-J signature told ophthalmopathy apart from stable hyperthyroidism with 85% to 90% sensitivity and 81% to 82% specificity, and in testing the same model reached 80%/75%. During validation, the model predicted progression to ophthalmopathy a median of approximately 7 months ahead of onset, with just under 71% sensitivity and less than 85% specificity. Sample size was not statistically predetermined, and investigators were not blinded to group allocation. Most expanded thyroid clonotypes (frequency above 0.001) were also detected in blood, a finding suggesting that blood repertoires may reflect thyroid immune responses.

The CDR3 starts with the cysteine, ends with the phenylalanine, and has 14 residues. CDR3 DNA is the only sequence kept; it has 42 bases, read in frame from the first base. V sheds 4 bases and J sheds 4 bases, leaving 12 bases between their ends. The germline V gene yields SNHLY for CDR1 and FYNNEI for CDR2. Amplification of TCR beta CDR3 regions was carried out from RNA transcripts. A first-round RT-PCR of the TCR CDR3 used the HTBI primer set with the Qiagen OneStep RT-PCR kit. A second multiplex PCR round built the libraries, followed by size selection and purification. Sequencing of the libraries was done on an Illumina HiSeq2000 using paired-end 100 bp reads. The original pipeline was this. SOAPnuke was used to process the raw data, removing reads that contained adapters or uncalled bases, had a mean Phred below 15, or lacked an exact match to the constant primer or identifier. COPE v1.2.5 was used to merge high-quality paired reads, and clonotypes were defined as unique nucleotide sequences. MiTCR v1.1 was used to align clonotypes to the IMGT TRBV, TRBD and TRBJ reference segments. The analysis was restricted to V-J combinations with a frequency above 0.0001, which together covered over 99% of the repertoires. A TCS score was defined as the ratio of F50 (clonal expansion) to E x V (chaos), with BLOSUM62-based TCRdist applied between CDR3 peptides within each V-J. Welch's t-statistics and random forest reduced around 510 V-J features to 10 to 15, which were used in a naive Bayes classifier (R e1071). The public reads were reprocessed in TCRdb via fastp at Q25 and MiXCR, keeping in-frame beta chains. Under each unique CDR3 protein, matching rows form one entry showing the most common genes and DNA. TCRdb, not the authors, supplied the V and J calls. This sample is represented by about 700,000 distinct CDR3 sequences; 14% of them were singletons. The ten largest account for more than 8.5% of the sample.

This clonotype was obtained from a woman in her late teens or twenties with Graves' hyperthyroidism. The chain joins TRBV2 to TRBJ2-3; the D element could tentatively be TRBD1 or TRBD2, as 5 bases agree for each. The specimen sequenced was blood. The DNA is TGTGCCAGCAGTGCTTGGGGGTGGGCAGATACGCAGTATTTT. Its protein product is CASSAWGWADTQYF.